The sequence of this T cell receptor beta chain was determined in a study of cytomegalovirus exposure and HLA in healthy donors. This CDR3 region has 15 residues. Trimming took 3 bases from V and 9 from J; bases not matched to a gene: 7. Germline-derived CDR1 and CDR2 are KGHSH and LQKENI. In the PCR, 60 Vbeta and 13 Jbeta primers were used. Clones were sequenced by immunoSEQ multiplex PCR, and TCRdb holds only the in-frame ones, with some missing. The sample holds some 180,000 clones, roughly 81% seen once. Sequenced sample: PBMCs. The sequence came from a man younger than 45 in good health and CMV-seropositive. The rearrangement links TRBV18 to TRBJ2-2; TRBD1 matches 10 bases. CDR3 nucleotide sequence: TGTGCCAGCTCACCGTCCCGGGACAGGGGTCGGGAGCTGTTTTTT. It translates to CASSPSRDRGRELFF.